This TCR beta chain was identified in a study of CXCR3-negative and CXCR3-positive naive CD8 T cells. Overall study findings and caveats: Naive subsets were similarly diverse, while memory CD8+ repertoires were much less diverse. A higher hydrophobicity marked the TRB CDR3s of CXCR3-positive naive cells versus CXCR3-negative naive cells.

Preparation of TRB cDNA libraries relied on 5' RACE carrying UMI labels. TCRdb reworked the 5' RACE reads into one entry per CDR3 protein, no DNA. The sample totals about 150,000 distinct CDR3 sequences. This CDR3 is built from 15 residues. Germline V lookup: CDR1 MNHNS, CDR2 SASEGT. A remark on this clonotype: The target antigen is unknown.

V and J are TRBV6-1 and TRBJ2-7; TCRdb outputs TRBD2, but without DNA this stays unchecked. The sample was naive CXCR3+ CD8+ T cells from blood. Subset in this sample: CD45RO-CCR7+CD27+CD95- naive CD8+ T cells expressing CXCR3 (TNR3+). The TCR comes from a human donor in good health. Some clones in this sample may be carry-over from other donors' samples. This CDR3 reads CASAESSEGPYEQYF.